The next 24 T cell receptor beta chains were all read from a single sample in a study of OX40 agonist ivuxolimab in advanced cancers. Library preparation was by the immunoSEQ multiplex PCR assay. The table was pulled from immuneACCESS by TCRdb, which kept in-frame rearrangements only. Such tables lose some clones; where checked, under half of the loss comes from unresolved V genes, and the rest has no known cause. The sample records approximately 63,000 clones, 80% to 90% of which are singletons. The ten top clones hold about 6.5% of the sample. The specimen comprised CD4+ or CD8+ T cells sorted from blood, sampled in a trial of the OX40 agonist ivuxolimab. These TCRs come from an adult with an advanced solid tumor such as melanoma, head and neck, liver or kidney cancer.

The table lists this clone with a count of one. This chain links TRBV6-5 with TRBJ1-2, with D unresolved. This CDR3 spans 15 amino acids. The germline V gene has CDR1 MNHEY and CDR2 SVGAGI. V shed 6 bases and J shed 4 bases, with 18 bases lying between them. This CDR3 reads CASSRNRGRGYGYTF. Here the CDR3 DNA reads TGTGCCAGCAGCCGGAACCGAGGGCGCGGCTATGGCTACACCTTC.

V is TRBV16 and J is TRBJ2-1; the D is unclear. The CDR3 contains 15 residues. Germline V CDR1 and CDR2: KGHSY, FQNENV. Trimming shortened V by 0 bases and J by 8 bases, and 14 bases separated the two germline ends. CDR3 loop: CASSQSPNRPDEQFF. In DNA, the CDR3 is TGTGCCAGCAGCCAATCTCCAAATCGCCCCGATGAGCAGTTCTTC.

The chain links TRBV4-1 to TRBJ1-2; TRBD1 matches at 8 bases. Germline lookup yields CDR1 MGHRA and CDR2 YSYEKL. This CDR3 contains 15 residues. Trimming took 3 bases from V and 1 from J; bases not matched to a gene: 4. CDR3 in DNA: TGCGCCAGCAGCCAGGGGACAGGAGATAACTATGGCTACACCTTC. Amino acid sequence: CASSQGTGDNYGYTF.

The chain carries TRBV27 and TRBJ2-7; possible D gene TRBD2, 6 bases. Germline V CDR1 and CDR2: MNHEY, SMNVEV (reference sequence). This CDR3 spans 17 amino acids. V was cut by 3 bases and J by 1 base, with 19 bases left in between. CDR3 DNA: TGTGCCAGCAGTTTGAGACCCCCCAGGGAGGTGTCCTACGAGCAGTACTTC. This encodes CASSLRPPREVSYEQYF.

The rearrangement uses TRBV6-5 and TRBJ2-1, with D hard to call. There are 11 residues in the CDR3. The V end lost 5 bases, the J end lost 7 bases, and 6 bases lay between the germline ends. Germline assignment: CDR1 MNHEY and CDR2 SVGAGI. DNA for the CDR3: TGTGCCAGCAGTCCCAGGAATGAGCAGTTCTTC. Translating it yields CASSPRNEQFF.

This chain connects TRBV10-3 to TRBJ1-1; tentative D call: TRBD1 (5 bases). Trimming took off 7 bases at V and 1 base at J, with 16 bases between the two ends. The germline V gene has CDR1 ENHRY and CDR2 SYGVKD. The CDR3 runs to 15 residues. CDR3 residues: CAIKGTMHPNTEAFF. CDR3 nucleotide sequence: TGTGCCATCAAAGGGACCATGCACCCGAACACTGAAGCTTTCTTT.

CDR3 sequence: CASSIGYLGGEETQYF. The CDR3 bases are TGTGCCAGTAGTATAGGGTACCTAGGCGGGGAAGAGACCCAGTACTTC. The chain recombines TRBV19 with TRBJ2-5; perhaps TRBD2 as D (6 bases). Germline V gene lookup returns CDR1 LNHDA and CDR2 SQIVND (reference sequence). The CDR3 sequence is 16 residues long. Trimming left V 1 base short and J 3 bases short, with 15 bases between.

The chain carries TRBV5-1 and TRBJ2-1; 8 bases are shared with TRBD1. Looked up from germline, CDR1 is SGHRS and CDR2 is YFSETQ. The length of the CDR3 is 15 residues. With 4 bases clipped from V and 6 bases from J, the junction kept 9 bases outside the gene matches. CDR3 DNA sequence: TGCGCCAGCAGCAGCGACAGGGGTTTAGGCAATGAGCAGTTCTTC. Residues: CASSSDRGLGNEQFF.

The chain employs TRBV7-3 and TRBJ2-7; TRBD1 matches at 7 bases. V shed 3 bases and J 5 bases; nucleotides not matched to a gene: 7. The V gene's germline CDR1 is SGHTA and CDR2 FQGTGA. The CDR3 spans 14 residues. The CDR3 loop reads CASSLGQGENEQYF. The DNA for the CDR3 is TGTGCCAGCAGCTTGGGGCAGGGGGAAAACGAGCAGTACTTC.

V and J are TRBV6-5 and TRBJ2-7; D is undetermined. V dropped 7 bases and J dropped 0 bases, with 10 bases sitting between them. The germline CDR1 and CDR2 sequences are MNHEY and SVGAGI. CDR3 size: 13 residues. CDR3 loop: CASIADLSYEQYF. As DNA, the CDR3 is TGTGCCAGCATTGCCGACCTCTCCTACGAGCAGTACTTC.

V usage is TRBV5-8 and J usage is TRBJ1-1, with D perhaps TRBD1 (5 bases). The V end lost 3 bases, the J end lost 6 bases, and 12 bases lay between the germline ends. Germline V gives CDR1 SGHTS, CDR2 YDEGEE. This CDR3 contains 13 residues. CDR3 region: CASSSQGSPEAFF. Written as DNA, the CDR3 is TGTGCCAGCAGCTCCCAGGGCTCCCCTGAAGCTTTCTTT. The entire variable domain, with the rest obtained from reference TRBV5-8 and TRBJ1-1, is as follows: EAGVTQSPTHLIKTRGQQATLRCSPISGHTSVYWYQQALGLGLQFLLWYDEGEERNRGNFPPRFSGRQFPNYSSELNVNALELEDSALYLCASSSQGSPEAFFGQGTRLTVV.

This clone occurred once. The chain recombines TRBV6-5 with TRBJ1-1; D not resolved. The CDR3 is 13 residues long. Trimming pared 5 bases from V and 2 bases from J, leaving 9 bases between. Germline lookup yields CDR1 MNHEY and CDR2 SVGAGI. For the CDR3, the DNA is TGTGCCAGCAGTCTATGGGTCAACACTGAAGCTTTCTTT. It yields the protein CASSLWVNTEAFF.

Written as DNA, the CDR3 is TGCGCCAGCAGCCAAGATTGGGCCGGGGACTTAAGTATCGGCAATGAAAAACTGTTTTTT. Encoded protein: CASSQDWAGDLSIGNEKLFF. The J gene is TRBJ1-4, the V gene TRBV4-3; tentative D call: TRBD1 (5 bases). The CDR3 spans 20 residues. Trimming took off 0 bases at V and 5 bases at J, with 25 bases between the two ends. The germline V gene has CDR1 LGHNA and CDR2 YSLEER.

The V and J genes are TRBV5-8 and TRBJ2-2; D gene ambiguous. This CDR3 comprises 17 residues. Trimming cost V 3 bases and J 4 bases, with 19 bases left between them. Germline V gene data show CDR1 as SGHTS and CDR2 as YDEGEE. The CDR3 nucleotides read TGTGCCAGCAGCTACCCAGACTCGCCAGTACCCACCGGGGAGCTGTTTTTT. Its protein product is CASSYPDSPVPTGELFF.

V gene TRBV6-5 combines with J gene TRBJ1-2; D uncertain. This CDR3 is 11 amino acids long. Germline V gives CDR1 MNHEY, CDR2 SVGAGI. Trimming shortened V by 6 bases and J by 14 bases, and 16 bases separated the two germline ends. In DNA form, the CDR3 reads TGTGCCAGCAGGGACCGGTTCTATACGACCTTC. This encodes CASRDRFYTTF.

This chain uses TRBV4-3 with TRBJ2-6; a weak D match, TRBD1 (5 bases). Trimming removed 4 bases at V and 0 bases at J, with 7 bases between. CDR1 is LGHNA, CDR2 YSLEER, per germline. This CDR3 has 15 amino acids. The CDR3, as DNA: TGCGCCAGCAGCCCCCAGGGCTCTGGGGCCAACGTCCTGACTTTC. This encodes CASSPQGSGANVLTF.

The V and J genes are TRBV4-3 and TRBJ1-1; D is unclear. Trimming stripped 4 bases from V and 0 bases from J, with 12 bases between. The CDR3 has 15 residues. The germline gives CDR1 LGHNA, CDR2 YSLEER. The CDR3 reads CASSLGYSLNTEAFF. The CDR3 bases are TGCGCCAGCAGCCTCGGGTACAGTCTGAACACTGAAGCTTTCTTT.

The gene calls are TRBV30 and TRBJ1-5; TRBD1 matches 10 bases. Germline lookup yields CDR1 GTSNPN and CDR2 SVGIG (reference sequence). The V segment lost 1 base and the J segment 5 bases; nucleotides outside the gene matches: 2. The CDR3 spans 14 residues. The CDR3 is CAWSAGTGDQPQHF. The CDR3 DNA sequence: TGTGCCTGGAGTGCAGGGACAGGGGATCAGCCCCAGCATTTT.

V usage is TRBV28 and J usage is TRBJ1-5; possible D gene TRBD1, 6 bases. In germline, CDR1 is MDHEN, CDR2 SYDVKM. This CDR3 spans 14 amino acids. Trimming cost V 2 bases and J 6 bases, with 11 bases left between them. CDR3 sequence reads: CASSLRGARQPQHF. For the CDR3, the DNA is TGTGCCAGCAGTTTACGGGGGGCGCGTCAGCCCCAGCATTTT.

The genes are TRBV12-5 and TRBJ1-2, with TRBD1 matching 7 bases. Germline V CDR1 and CDR2: LGHNT, FRNRAP. V shed 0 bases and J 0 bases; nucleotides not matched to a gene: 22. The CDR3 runs 22 residues. The CDR3 DNA reads TGTGCTAGTGGTTTGGTACTCTATAGATTTAGGGGACAGACCTCTTCTAACTATGGCTACACCTTC. Its protein is CASGLVLYRFRGQTSSNYGYTF. Full variable domain (missing parts from reference TRBV12-5 and TRBJ1-2): DARVTQTPRHKVTEMGQEVTMRCQPILGHNTVFWYRQTMMQGLELLAYFRNRAPLDDSGMPKDRFSAEMPDATLATLKIQPSEPRDSAVYFCASGLVLYRFRGQTSSNYGYTFGSGTRLTVV.

The gene calls are TRBV2 and TRBJ2-2; 11 bases fit TRBD2. Germline trimming cut 7 bases from V and 1 base from J; bases unmatched to any gene: 14. The CDR3 runs to 19 residues. Germline V gene sequence: CDR1 SNHLY, CDR2 FYNNEI. Written as DNA, the CDR3 is TGTGCCAGCACCAAACCCCCGGGACTAGCGGATCAGAACACCGGGGAGCTGTTTTTT. Its translation: CASTKPPGLADQNTGELFF.

The J gene is TRBJ1-6, the V gene TRBV5-1, with 9 bases lining up with TRBD1. There are 18 residues in the CDR3. V lost 3 bases and J lost 7; bases outside the gene matches: 14. Germline lookup yields CDR1 SGHRS and CDR2 YFSETQ. The CDR3, as DNA: TGCGCCAGCAGCTATTTCCCCCGGGACAGGGTTGAGAATTCACCCCTCCACTTT. This gives the protein CASSYFPRDRVENSPLHF.

The chain has TRBV9 and TRBJ1-2; D remains unclear. This CDR3 comprises 13 residues. Looked up from germline, CDR1 is SGDLS and CDR2 is YYNGEE. The germline V and J ends were trimmed by 0 bases and 3 bases, with 6 bases remaining between them. The CDR3 coding sequence is TGTGCCAGCAGCGTAGATGGGGACTATGGCTACACCTTC. It yields the protein CASSVDGDYGYTF.

The chain combines TRBV6-6 with TRBJ2-1, with D perhaps assigned TRBD1 or TRBD2 (5 bases each). The germline V gene has CDR1 MNHNY and CDR2 SVGAGI (reference sequence). The CDR3 totals 16 residues. V lost 7 bases to trimming and J lost 0 bases, with 16 bases between them. The CDR3 region has the DNA TGTGCCAGCACGGAGGATGGGGGTCGCTCCTACAATGAGCAGTTCTTC. This sequence encodes CASTEDGGRSYNEQFF.